A selection of T cell receptor beta chains follows, all from one sample in a study of blood T cells in healthy people across ages. TCRdb itself ran the 5' RACE reads through MiXCR, one entry per CDR3 protein. The sample lists about 780,000 distinct CDR3 sequences; 35% to 60% were seen once. Sequenced: blood. These receptors all come from an elderly man in good health. Both conserved end residues are part of each CDR3. Each record gives: D gene, J gene, clone size, V gene, CDR3 DNA, CDR3 protein. A D gene is named only where the DNA matches it firmly. Clone size is shown for a subset of rows, as once, few, many or a class of expanded clone.

>NA|TRBJ2-6|many|TRBV5-1
TGCGCCAGCAGCTTGGTGGTATACGGGGCCAACGTCCTGACTTTC
CASSLVVYGANVLTF
>NA|TRBJ1-2|NA|TRBV6-5
TGTGCCAGCACCAGGAATACCCTTAACGAGGGCTACACCTTC
CASTRNTLNEGYTF
>NA|TRBJ2-5|many|TRBV29-1
TGCAGCGCTTTAGGGGCTGGGGAGCAGTACTTC
CSALGAGEQYF
>NA|TRBJ1-5|NA|TRBV15
TGTGCCACCAGCAGAGAGATAGGCAATCAGCCCCAGCATTTT
CATSREIGNQPQHF
>NA|TRBJ2-5|once|TRBV6-5
TGTGCCAGCAGTTACTCGAGTCAGGCCAGGCTGAAAGAGACCCAGTACTTC
CASSYSSQARLKETQYF
>NA|TRBJ1-1|NA|TRBV20-1
TGCAGTGCTAGAACCCCCGCACGGACGAACACTGAAGCTTTCTTT
CSARTPARTNTEAFF
>NA|TRBJ2-1|NA|TRBV9
TGTGCCAGCAGCGGAGCCGGGACACTAGATGAGCAGTTCTTC
CASSGAGTLDEQFF
>NA|TRBJ2-7|many|TRBV9
TGTGCCAGCAGCGTAGGATACGAGCAGTACTTC
CASSVGYEQYF
>TRBD1|TRBJ2-4|NA|TRBV5-6
TGTGCCAGCACTTCATTTCGGCAGGGGGTGAACATTCAGTACTTC
CASTSFRQGVNIQYF
>TRBD1|TRBJ2-1|NA|TRBV6-2/TRBV6-3
TGTGCCAGCAGCTATGACAGGGGGGACTCCTACGAGCAGTTCTTC
CASSYDRGDSYEQFF
>TRBD2|TRBJ2-1|many|TRBV27
TGTGCCAGCAGTTCGCCCACTAGCGGGAGAATCCCCTACAATGAGCAGTTCTTC
CASSSPTSGRIPYNEQFF
>NA|TRBJ2-1|NA|TRBV5-1
TGCGCCAGCAGCTTGGGGGCGGGCCCCCAGCATGAGCAGTTCTTC
CASSLGAGPQHEQFF
>NA|TRBJ2-7|few|TRBV7-2
TGTGCCAGCAGCTTAAACACGGGGTACGAGCAGTACTTC
CASSLNTGYEQYF
>NA|TRBJ1-2|NA|TRBV7-2
TGTGCCAGCAGCTTACAAGAGCGCCTCTATGGCTACACCTTC
CASSLQERLYGYTF
>NA|TRBJ2-3|few|TRBV5-1
TGCGCCAGCAGCCTTGGAGGAAGCGCGGACACAGATACGCAGTATTTT
CASSLGGSADTDTQYF
>NA|TRBJ2-3|NA|TRBV7-8
TGTGCCAGCAGCGTAGATGGGGGGAAACATACGCAGTATTTT
CASSVDGGKHTQYF
>TRBD1|TRBJ2-1|NA|TRBV28
TGTGCCAGCAGAGGAGGGACAGGGGTAGAAGAGCAGTTCTTC
CASRGGTGVEEQFF
>NA|TRBJ1-2|NA|TRBV27
TGTGCCTGCAGGGACGGGACTAACTATGGCTACACCTTC
CACRDGTNYGYTF
>NA|TRBJ2-6|few|TRBV28
TGTGCCAGCAGTTCCCTCCCGGGACCGCGCTCTGGGGCCAACGTCCTGACTTTC
CASSSLPGPRSGANVLTF
>NA|TRBJ2-7|NA|TRBV2
TGTGCCAGCAGTGAATTATCCTACGAGCAGTACTTC
CASSELSYEQYF
>NA|TRBJ2-1|NA|TRBV7-2
TGTGCCAGCGTGCAGGCTTTAGAGCAGTTCTTC
CASVQALEQFF
>NA|TRBJ1-2|NA|TRBV3-1
TGTGCCAGCAGTCGAGGACGAGGCTACACCTTC
CASSRGRGYTF
>TRBD2|TRBJ2-7|NA|TRBV7-2
TGTGCCAGCAGCCTTCAACTAGCGGGAGGGAACTACGAGCAGTACTTC
CASSLQLAGGNYEQYF
>TRBD2|TRBJ2-7|NA|TRBV12-3/TRBV12-4
TGTGCCAGCAGCCCTTCTCGGACTAGCGGGAGTAAATTCACCTACGAGCAGTACTTC
CASSPSRTSGSKFTYEQYF
>TRBD2|TRBJ2-1|NA|TRBV7-9
TGTGCCAGCAGCTCCCCTAGCGGGAGGCCCGAGGTTGGATGGTACAATGAGCAGTTCTTC
CASSSPSGRPEVGWYNEQFF
>NA|TRBJ2-3|NA|TRBV11-3
TGTGCCAGCAGCTTAGCTGGGAGTGAAAGCACAGATACGCAGTATTTT
CASSLAGSESTDTQYF
>NA|TRBJ2-7|few|TRBV6-5
TGTGCCAGCACGGGGGACAGAGGGCACGAGCAGTACTTC
CASTGDRGHEQYF
>TRBD1|TRBJ2-2|NA|TRBV7-9
TGTGCCAGCAGCTTAGGTCCCTGGACAGGGCAGAACACCGGGGAGCTGTTTTTT
CASSLGPWTGQNTGELFF
>NA|TRBJ2-1|few|TRBV15
TGTGCCACCAGTTCCCCAGGGGATAGTGATGAGCAGTTCTTC
CATSSPGDSDEQFF
>NA|TRBJ2-3|many|TRBV29-1
TGCAGCGTGGGACACCCGGATACGCAGTATTTT
CSVGHPDTQYF
>NA|TRBJ2-5|NA|TRBV29-1
TGCAGCGTTGTCAGGGGGAGGTTTAGGACCCAGTACTTC
CSVVRGRFRTQYF
>NA|TRBJ1-5|NA|TRBV7-2
TGTGCCAGCAGCCCAAGCCCGGGTCCAAATCAGCCCCAGCATTTT
CASSPSPGPNQPQHF
>NA|TRBJ2-5|NA|TRBV28
TGTGCCAGCAGTTTAGCGGGGCGGGGAGACCAAGAGACCCAGTACTTC
CASSLAGRGDQETQYF
>NA|TRBJ2-5|NA|TRBV5-1
TGCGCCAGCAGCTTTGGCGGGTCATCGGGCTCCTACAATGAGCAGTACTTC
CASSFGGSSGSYNEQYF
>NA|TRBJ2-5|NA|TRBV20-1
TGCAGTGCTGGACGAGCGGGCGCAGAGACCCAGTACTTC
CSAGRAGAETQYF
>TRBD1|TRBJ2-7|few|TRBV20-1
TGCAGTGCTAGTAGACAGGGGGTAGACTACGAGCAGTACTTC
CSASRQGVDYEQYF
>TRBD1|TRBJ2-3|NA|TRBV10-3
TGTGCCATCAGCACAAGGGGGCAGCCCGGGGATACGCAGTATTTT
CAISTRGQPGDTQYF
>NA|TRBJ2-7|NA|TRBV11-1
TGTGCCAGCAGCTTAGGGGCTAAGAACGAGCAGTACTTC
CASSLGAKNEQYF
>NA|TRBJ2-1|few|TRBV3-1
TGTGCCAGCAGCCAAGATCCCCTTACCCACAATGAGCAGTTCTTC
CASSQDPLTHNEQFF
>NA|TRBJ1-1|NA|TRBV7-2
TGTGCCAGCAGCCTCCTAGGAGGGAAGACTGAAGCTTTCTTT
CASSLLGGKTEAFF
>NA|TRBJ2-1|few|TRBV29-1
TGCAGCGCCGAAGGGAGAAACTACAATGAGCAGTTCTTC
CSAEGRNYNEQFF
>TRBD2|TRBJ2-1|NA|TRBV6-2/TRBV6-3
TGTGCCAGCATGCGACTAGCGGACTACAATGAGCAGTTCTTC
CASMRLADYNEQFF
>TRBD2|TRBJ2-3|many|TRBV7-3
TGTGCCAGCAGCTTAATGGCGGGAGGCACAGATACGCAGTATTTT
CASSLMAGGTDTQYF
>NA|TRBJ1-2|few|TRBV29-1
TGCAGCACATCAGGGGTGGGAAACTATGGCTACACCTTC
CSTSGVGNYGYTF
>TRBD1|TRBJ1-1|NA|TRBV20-1
TGCAGTGCTAGACAGACAGGGGGCACCCCTGAAGCTTTCTTT
CSARQTGGTPEAFF
>NA|TRBJ2-1|NA|TRBV12-3/TRBV12-4
TGTGCCAGCAGTCCCTCCCAGCGGTCCGCCTACAATGAGCAGTTCTTC
CASSPSQRSAYNEQFF
>TRBD1|TRBJ1-1|NA|TRBV29-1
TGCAGCGTGGCCACCCGGGACAGGGGGAATCGAGCTTTCTTT
CSVATRDRGNRAFF
>NA|TRBJ1-5|few|TRBV2
TGTGCCAGCAATGGTGGGGGAAATCAGCCCCAGCATTTT
CASNGGGNQPQHF
>TRBD2|TRBJ2-7|NA|TRBV28
TGTGCCAGCAGTTTATCTAGCGGGGGTTACGAGCAGTACTTC
CASSLSSGGYEQYF
>TRBD2|TRBJ2-5|NA|TRBV20-1
TGCAGTGCTATAGCGGGAGACCATGAGACCCAGTACTTC
CSAIAGDHETQYF
>TRBD2|TRBJ2-3|NA|TRBV29-1
TGCAGCGTTGAAGCGCTAGCGGGAGGCACAGATACGCAGTATTTT
CSVEALAGGTDTQYF
>NA|TRBJ2-7|NA|TRBV20-1
TGCAGTGCTAGACCGGGTGGGAGTTCGGGAAACGAGCAGTACTTC
CSARPGGSSGNEQYF
>TRBD2|TRBJ2-2|few|TRBV20-1
TGCAGTGCCGAAGCGGGGTGGACCGGGGAGCTGTTTTTT
CSAEAGWTGELFF